These T cell receptor beta chains were read from a single sample in a study of breast tumors, draining lymph nodes, adjacent tissues. From the multiplex PCR reads, TCRdb called clonotypes with MiXCR, one entry per CDR3 protein. Of about 230,000 distinct CDR3 sequences in the sample, around 32% were seen once. The specimen sequenced was axillary lymph node tissue. These receptors all stem from a female donor with breast cancer. Some clones in this sample may be carry-over from other donors' samples. Each CDR3 is given with its conserved first and last residue. A D gene is named only where the DNA matches it firmly. A clone size is listed for some rows: how often the clone was seen (once, few, many), or a class if it is expanded.

>TRBJ1-6|TRBV4-2|NA|NA
CASSQRVGSLSNSPLHF
TGTGCCAGCAGCCAACGTGTGGGCTCTCTGTCAAATTCACCCCTCCACTTT
>TRBJ2-1|TRBV5-1|TRBD1|many
CASSAPGQGSYNEQFF
TGCGCCAGCAGCGCCCCGGGACAGGGTTCCTACAATGAGCAGTTCTTC
>TRBJ1-1|TRBV12-3/TRBV12-4|NA|NA
CASSPGTSGGTEAFF
TGTGCCAGCAGTCCTGGGACGTCGGGGGGGACTGAAGCTTTCTTT
>TRBJ2-7|TRBV6-1|TRBD1|many
CASSEQGTGSGEQYF
TGTGCCAGCAGTGAACAAGGGACAGGGTCGGGTGAGCAGTACTTC
>TRBJ1-2|TRBV6-5|TRBD1|many
CASTQGGARGYTF
TGTGCCAGCACCCAGGGGGGGGCGAGGGGCTACACCTTC
>TRBJ1-4|TRBV27|NA|NA
CASRPRGANEKLFF
TGTGCCAGCCGTCCGAGGGGAGCTAATGAAAAACTGTTTTTT
>TRBJ2-1|TRBV5-1|NA|many
CASSLGTPGEQFF
TGCGCCAGCAGCTTGGGGACTCCCGGCGAGCAGTTCTTC
>TRBJ1-1|TRBV4-1|NA|many
CASSQKEANTEAFF
TGCGCCAGCAGCCAAAAGGAGGCGAACACTGAAGCTTTCTTT
>TRBJ2-3|TRBV28|NA|few
CASSLQPPRPDTQYF
TGTGCCAGCAGTTTGCAACCTCCCCGTCCAGATACGCAGTATTTT
>TRBJ2-1|TRBV12-3/TRBV12-4|TRBD2|many
CASSRELASYNEQFF
TGTGCCAGCAGCCGTGAACTAGCGTCCTACAATGAGCAGTTCTTC
>TRBJ1-2|TRBV11-3|NA|NA
CASSVTAESIATYGYTF
TGTGCCAGCAGCGTCACAGCCGAAAGCATAGCTACCTATGGCTACACCTTC
>TRBJ1-6|TRBV5-1|TRBD1|many
CASSLGDRGGSPLHF
TGTGCCAGCAGCTTAGGTGACAGGGGTGGATCACCCCTCCACTTT
>TRBJ2-7|TRBV27|TRBD2|few
CASSPTSGRTREQYF
TGTGCCAGCAGCCCGACTAGCGGGAGAACGAGAGAGCAGTACTTC
>TRBJ2-5|TRBV5-6|NA|many
CASSLGLDQETQYF
TGTGCCAGCAGCTTGGGGTTGGACCAAGAGACCCAGTACTTC
>TRBJ1-2|TRBV2|TRBD1|many
CASSRWGAGQGARGYTF
TGTGCCAGCAGCCGCTGGGGCGCGGGACAGGGGGCGCGAGGCTACACCTTC
>TRBJ2-5|TRBV20-1|NA|NA
CSAIDSSGETQYF
TGCAGTGCCATTGACAGTTCTGGGGAGACCCAGTACTTC
>TRBJ2-3|TRBV6-5|NA|NA
CASSPGGRNEQYF
TGTGCCAGCAGTCCGGGGGGCCGGAATGAGCAGTATTTT
>TRBJ1-3|TRBV7-9|NA|NA
CASSLRGLGNTIYF
TGTGCCAGCAGCTTACGGGGACTTGGAAACACCATATATTTT
>TRBJ2-5|TRBV5-8|NA|many
CASSLTGPLGTQYF
TGTGCCAGCAGCTTGACAGGGCCCCTCGGGACCCAGTACTTC
>TRBJ2-5|TRBV7-6|NA|NA
CASWGSGLARETQYF
TGTGCCAGCTGGGGTAGTGGGCTAGCGCGGGAGACCCAGTACTTC
>TRBJ2-3|TRBV7-9|NA|NA
CATLAADTQYF
TGTGCCACCCTAGCCGCAGATACGCAGTATTTT
>TRBJ1-6|TRBV14|TRBD1|NA
CASRRTGGRASPLHF
TGTGCCAGCAGACGTACAGGGGGCAGGGCTTCACCCCTCCACTTT
>TRBJ2-1|TRBV4-2|NA|many
CASSQADTSEQFF
TGTGCCAGCAGCCAAGCGGATACTAGTGAGCAGTTCTTC
>TRBJ2-2|TRBV9|NA|many
CASSVGWGGTVPSAGELFF
TGTGCCAGCAGCGTAGGCTGGGGGGGGACAGTACCCTCTGCGGGGGAGCTGTTTTTT
>TRBJ2-1|TRBV20-1|TRBD2|many
CSARDGRSGSSREQFF
TGCAGTGCTAGAGATGGTCGGAGCGGGAGTTCGCGTGAGCAGTTCTTC
>TRBJ2-5|TRBV5-1|NA|few
CASSWGARTHGETQYF
TGCGCCAGCAGCTGGGGGGCGAGGACCCACGGGGAGACCCAGTACTTC
>TRBJ1-2|TRBV7-8|NA|NA
CASSFRVMAGYTF
TGTGCCAGCAGCTTTAGGGTAATGGCCGGCTACACCTTC
>TRBJ2-7|TRBV2|NA|many
CASTRTVESSYEQYF
TGTGCCAGCACCCGGACAGTCGAGAGCTCCTACGAGCAGTACTTC
>TRBJ2-3|TRBV9|NA|many
CASSTRQGSRLTDTQYF
TGTGCCAGCAGCACCAGGCAGGGTAGCCGACTCACAGATACGCAGTATTTT
>TRBJ2-5|TRBV20-1|NA|NA
CSARVVETQYF
TGCAGTGCTAGAGTGGTTGAGACCCAGTACTTC
>TRBJ2-2|TRBV19|NA|many
CASSAVGAGELFF
TGTGCCAGTAGCGCAGTGGGAGCCGGGGAGCTGTTTTTT
>TRBJ2-6|TRBV30|NA|many
CAWSPRLSGANVLTF
TGTGCCTGGAGCCCTCGTCTCTCTGGGGCCAACGTCCTGACTTTC